A single sample is the source of the 30 T cell receptor beta chains below, sequenced in a study of tissue T cells after allogeneic stem cell transplantation. Clones were read by immunoSEQ multiplex PCR, and TCRdb kept only the in-frame ones, dropping some. This sample has some 7,000 clones; 78% occur once, and the top ten carry roughly 15%. Sequencing used skin, obtained at autopsy. Source of these receptors: a male patient aged 60 or older with steroid-refractory graft-versus-host disease after an allogeneic stem cell transplant. T cells may partly derive from the graft donor.

V is TRBV3-1 (or the pseudogene TRBV3-2) and J is TRBJ2-5, with TRBD2 matching over 11 bases. Trimming cost V 0 bases and J 5 bases; bases outside gene matches: 11. Germline CDR1 LGHDT, CDR2 YNNKEL (reference sequence). This CDR3 is built from 18 residues. The DNA for the CDR3 is TGTGCCAGCAGCCAAGAAGGGTATAGCGGGGGGGCCGGGGAGACCCAGTACTTC. Encoded protein: CASSQEGYSGGAGETQYF.

The genes are TRBV7-2 and TRBJ1-2; D perhaps matches TRBD1 (6 bases). This CDR3 comprises 13 residues. With 1 base removed from V and 6 bases from J, the gap between germline ends came to 9 bases. Germline CDR1 SGHTA, CDR2 FQGNSA. CDR3 in amino acids: CASSLDRVDGYTF. The CDR3 DNA follows: TGTGCCAGCAGCTTAGACAGGGTCGATGGCTACACCTTC.

The chain recombines TRBV28 with TRBJ2-3; D uncertain. Germline CDR1 and CDR2: MDHEN and SYDVKM. This CDR3 contains 15 residues. Trimming pared 6 bases from V and 6 bases from J, leaving 19 bases between. The chain's CDR3 is CASRLRTDGSDTQYF. The CDR3 nucleotides are TGTGCCAGCAGACTACGGACCGACGGGTCGGATACGCAGTATTTT.

The V and J genes are TRBV3-1 (or the pseudogene TRBV3-2) and TRBJ1-3; TRBD1 is a possible D gene (5 bases). V lost 6 bases, J lost 0 bases, and 9 bases lay in between. CDR1 is LGHDT and CDR2 is YNNKEL in the germline V gene (reference sequence). This CDR3 comprises 14 residues. The DNA of the CDR3 is TGTGCCAGCAGTGGGGGAATCTCTGGAAACACCATATATTTT. Translation gives CASSGGISGNTIYF.

This chain joins TRBV29-1 and TRBJ1-2; maybe TRBD1 (5 bases). CDR1 and CDR2 (germline): SQVTM, ANQGSEA. The CDR3 contains 15 residues. Trimming left V 2 bases short and J 2 bases short, with 15 bases between. This chain's CDR3 is CSVESLRQGNYGYTF. In nucleotides, the CDR3 is TGCAGCGTTGAATCTTTAAGGCAGGGCAACTATGGCTACACCTTC.

The genes are TRBV29-1 and TRBJ1-1; tentative D call: TRBD1 (5 bases). The CDR3 has 11 amino acids. Per germline, CDR1 SQVTM and CDR2 ANQGSEA. Trimming took 4 bases from V and 4 from J, leaving 7 bases between them. The CDR3 sequence: CSVGGGTEAFF. The CDR3, as DNA: TGCAGCGTTGGGGGGGGCACTGAAGCTTTCTTT.

This chain connects TRBV3-1 (or the pseudogene TRBV3-2) to TRBJ2-3; D ambiguous. The V gene's germline CDR1 is LGHDT and CDR2 YNNKEL (reference sequence). The CDR3 sequence is 14 residues long. V lost 2 bases and J 2 bases, leaving 8 bases between the germline ends. This CDR3 is CASSQRHSTDTQYF. CDR3 coding DNA: TGTGCCAGCAGCCAAAGACACTCCACAGATACGCAGTATTTT.

This chain joins TRBV19 and TRBJ2-7; 11 nucleotides agree with TRBD2. The germline gives CDR1 LNHDA, CDR2 SQIVND (reference sequence). There are 15 residues in the CDR3. V lost 4 bases, J lost 1 base, and 3 bases stayed unmatched. The CDR3 bases are TGTGCCAGTAGTAACATAGCGGGGGGGTCCTACGAGCAGTACTTC. Translation: CASSNIAGGSYEQYF.

As concerns this clone: The junction departs from germline at one end; a sequencing error may be responsible. This sequence joins TRBV28 and TRBJ1-2; D is ambiguous. The germline gives CDR1 MDHEN, CDR2 SYDVKM. The CDR3 is 12 residues long. In nucleotides, the CDR3 is TGTGCCAGCAAGGTCCTTGGCTATGGCCACACCTTC. Protein sequence: CASKVLGYGHTF.

This chain joins TRBV28 and TRBJ2-7; TRBD1 might be the D (6 bases). The CDR3 loop spans 14 amino acids. Trimming took 2 bases from V and 2 from J, leaving 10 bases between them. Per germline, CDR1 MDHEN and CDR2 SYDVKM. DNA for the CDR3: TGTGCCAGCAGTTTACAGGGGTATACCTACGAGCAGTACTTC. Translated: CASSLQGYTYEQYF.

The gene calls are TRBV10-2 and TRBJ2-7; a possible D gene is TRBD1 (5 bases). The CDR3 has 17 residues. Per the germline V gene, CDR1 is WSHSY and CDR2 is SAAADI. The V gene lost 0 bases and the J gene lost 4 bases, with 19 bases spanning the gap. The CDR3 bases are TGCGCCAGCAGTGAGTCGACTCTGGGGCTAGTTTTATACGAGCAGTACTTC. Amino acid sequence: CASSESTLGLVLYEQYF.

The chain carries TRBV28 and TRBJ1-2; perhaps TRBD1 as D (6 bases). Germline-derived CDR1 and CDR2 are MDHEN and SYDVKM. The V end lost 6 bases, the J end lost 3 bases, and 20 bases lay between the germline ends. The CDR3 runs 16 residues. The CDR3 sequence: CASRKLGAPLDYGYTF. The DNA for the CDR3 is TGTGCCAGCAGGAAATTGGGGGCCCCTCTGGACTATGGCTACACCTTC.

The chain combines TRBV7-3 with TRBJ2-3; TRBD2 agrees at 12 bases. Trimming removed 4 bases from V and 1 base from J; junction bases left unmatched: 3. The CDR3 runs to 16 residues. CDR1 is SGHTA and CDR2 is FQGTGA in the germline V gene. CDR3 in amino acids: CASSSASGGGTDTQYF. As DNA, the CDR3 is TGTGCCAGCAGCTCAGCTAGCGGGGGGGGCACAGATACGCAGTATTTT.

J is TRBJ2-7 and V is TRBV28; a weak D match, TRBD2 (5 bases). The CDR3 runs 13 residues. CDR1 is MDHEN, CDR2 SYDVKM, per germline. Between the trimmed V and J ends, which lost 6 bases and 4 bases, there was a span of 13 bases. The CDR3 loop reads CASRYGVPYEQYF. For the CDR3, the DNA is TGTGCCAGCAGGTACGGGGTCCCTTACGAGCAGTACTTC. Variable domain in full (rest from reference TRBV28 and TRBJ2-7): DVKVTQSSRYLVKRTGEKVFLECVQDMDHENMFWYRQDPGLGLRLIYFSYDVKMKEKGDIPEGYSVSREKKERFSLILESASTNQTSMYLCASRYGVPYEQYFGPGTRLTVT.

V and J are TRBV6-2 or TRBV6-3 and TRBJ2-7, with a weak D call TRBD1 (5 bases). CDR1 is MNHEY and CDR2 is SVGEGT in the germline V gene. The germline V and J ends were trimmed by 2 bases and 2 bases, with 10 bases remaining between them. This CDR3 has 14 amino acids. CDR3 in amino acids: CASSYSVGPYEQYF. CDR3 coding DNA: TGTGCCAGCAGTTACAGTGTGGGGCCCTACGAGCAGTACTTC.

The chain couples TRBV30 to TRBJ2-7; no definite D call. V lost 3 bases and J lost 2, with 8 bases in between. The CDR3 runs to 12 residues. From germline, CDR1 is GTSNPN and CDR2 SVGIG (reference sequence). CDR3 sequence (DNA): TGTGCCTGGAGCCAAAGTACCTACGAGCAGTACTTC. Translation gives CAWSQSTYEQYF. The variable domain in full, with the rest retrieved from reference TRBV30 and TRBJ2-7, is SQTIHQWPATLVQPVGSPLSLECTVEGTSNPNLYWYRQAAGRGLQLLFYSVGIGQISSEVPQNLSASRPQDRQFILSSKKLLLSDSGFYLCAWSQSTYEQYFGPGTRLTVT.

This chain connects TRBV24-1 to TRBJ1-1; D unresolved. The V gene's germline CDR1 is KGHDR and CDR2 SFDVKD. CDR3 size: 14 residues. V was pared by 4 bases and J by 0 bases, with 8 bases between. The chain's CDR3 is CATSESSMNTEAFF. CDR3 DNA sequence: TGTGCCACCAGTGAGAGTTCTATGAACACTGAAGCTTTCTTT.

This clone was found a few times. V usage is TRBV28 and J usage is TRBJ1-2; weak D call: TRBD1 (5 bases). CDR1 MDHEN and CDR2 SYDVKM come from the germline V gene. Trimming removed 6 bases at V and 0 bases at J, with 8 bases between. The CDR3 is 13 amino acids. CDR3 region: CASRTAPNYGYTF. CDR3 nucleotides: TGTGCCAGCAGGACAGCCCCTAACTATGGCTACACCTTC.

The chain is built from TRBV4-1 and TRBJ1-1, with TRBD1 matching 7 bases. The CDR3 is 14 amino acids. Trimming removed 2 bases from V and 4 bases from J; junction bases left unmatched: 4. Germline V gives CDR1 MGHRA, CDR2 YSYEKL. This CDR3 is CASSQLNRGTEAFF. The CDR3 coding sequence is TGCGCCAGCAGCCAACTCAACAGGGGCACTGAAGCTTTCTTT.

This clone was counted a few times. The rearrangement joins TRBV2 to TRBJ1-1; unclear D gene. The germline V gene encodes CDR1 SNHLY and CDR2 FYNNEI. This CDR3 contains 15 residues. The ends were cut back, 6 bases at V and 1 base at J, with 15 bases in the middle. CDR3 in amino acids: CASRTPVGANTEAFF. The CDR3 coding sequence is TGTGCCAGCAGGACCCCAGTGGGTGCGAACACTGAAGCTTTCTTT.

The chain links TRBV5-1 to TRBJ2-5; either TRBD1 or TRBD2 may supply D (6 bases each). Trimming removed 4 bases at V and 5 bases at J, with 12 bases between. The CDR3 sequence is 13 residues long. Germline assignment: CDR1 SGHRS and CDR2 YFSETQ. CDR3 in amino acids: CASSGRTVETQYF. In DNA form, the CDR3 reads TGCGCCAGCAGCGGGAGGACAGTGGAGACCCAGTACTTC.

The CDR3: CASSQVTWDRSMNTEAFF. Here the CDR3 DNA reads TGTGCCAGCAGCCAAGTAACATGGGACAGATCCATGAACACTGAAGCTTTCTTT. The V and J genes are TRBV4-2 and TRBJ1-1; 7 bases agree with TRBD1. This CDR3 has 18 amino acids. Germline trimming cut 1 base from V and 0 bases from J; bases unmatched to any gene: 11. Germline V lookup: CDR1 LGHNA, CDR2 YNFKEQ.

This clone came up a few times. This rearrangement joins TRBV7-6 to TRBJ1-1; no firm D call. V lost 4 bases and J lost 7, with 16 bases in between. The CDR3 contains 14 residues. From germline, CDR1 is SGHVS and CDR2 FNYEAQ. The CDR3 region is CASSSLPRRNEAFF. CDR3 coding DNA: TGTGCCAGCAGCTCCCTCCCCCGCAGAAATGAAGCTTTCTTT.

This rearrangement joins TRBV6-2 or TRBV6-3 to TRBJ1-1, with D unresolved. CDR1 MNHEY and CDR2 SVGEGT come from the germline V gene. V gave up 5 bases and J gave up 1 base, with 5 bases separating them. The CDR3 is 12 residues long. CDR3 amino acids: CASSRENTEAFF. Written as DNA, the CDR3 is TGTGCCAGCAGTCGGGAGAACACTGAAGCTTTCTTT.

V usage is TRBV7-9 and J usage is TRBJ2-7; 7 nucleotides line up with TRBD1. CDR1 and CDR2 from the germline V gene are SEHNR and FQNEAQ (reference sequence). V shed 5 bases, J shed 0 bases, and the junction held 7 bases outside the gene matches. This CDR3 region has 15 residues. The CDR3 bases are TGTGCCAGCAGCCCCTCCGGGACAGCCTCCTACGAGCAGTACTTC. It is translated as CASSPSGTASYEQYF.

The gene calls are TRBV10-1 and TRBJ2-2; 9 bases map to TRBD1. The germline V gene has CDR1 WNHNN and CDR2 SYGVQD (reference sequence). The length of the CDR3 is 13 residues. Losses at the gene ends were 7 bases for V and 5 bases for J; bases not matched to a gene: 2. The CDR3 region has the DNA TGCGCCAGCAAGACAGGGGGTACCGGGGAGCTGTTTTTT. Encoded protein: CASKTGGTGELFF.

The J gene is TRBJ2-5, the V gene TRBV27; 7 nucleotides align to TRBD1. Near its end, the DNA agrees better with TRBJ2-7, so the J call may be wrong. The CDR3 is 13 amino acids. Germline-derived CDR1 and CDR2 are MNHEY and SMNVEV (reference sequence). Written as DNA, the CDR3 is TGTGCCAGCAGAAGAACAGGGGTTTACGAGCAGTACTTC. Its translation: CASRRTGVYEQYF.

This clone turned up a few times. V and J are TRBV2 and TRBJ2-7; D not certain. This CDR3 is 14 amino acids long. Germline CDR1 SNHLY, CDR2 FYNNEI. Trimming took off 5 bases at V and 1 base at J, with 12 bases between the two ends. CDR3 nucleotides: TGTGCCAGCAGTTATACCGCCAGTTCCTACGAGCAGTACTTC. It yields the protein CASSYTASSYEQYF.

The chain carries TRBV7-8 and TRBJ2-7; 9 positions match TRBD1. The germline CDR1 and CDR2 sequences are SGHVS and FQNEAQ. CDR3 length: 16 amino acids. With V trimmed by 5 bases and J by 0 bases, 8 bases remained unmatched. The CDR3 bases are TGTGCCAGCAGCGTTACCGGGACAGGGAGCTCCTACGAGCAGTACTTC. It yields the protein CASSVTGTGSSYEQYF.

As regards this clone: Other nucleotide sequences from this sample produce the same CDR3. This sequence joins TRBV9 and TRBJ1-5; no firm D call. Trimming took off 6 bases at V and 2 bases at J, with 15 bases between the two ends. Per the germline V gene, CDR1 is SGDLS and CDR2 is YYNGEE. This CDR3 is 15 amino acids long. The CDR3 is CASTPSGMGNQPQHF. The CDR3 nucleotides read TGTGCCAGCACCCCCAGTGGTATGGGCAATCAGCCCCAGCATTTT.